These 18 T cell receptor beta chains were sequenced from one sample in a study of CD8 T cells in Susac syndrome. RNA amounts of roughly 0.45 to 1 ug underwent reverse transcription with random hexamers. TCRdb reprocessed the immunoSEQ multiplex PCR reads via MiXCR and lists one record per CDR3 protein. Seen here are 150,000 to 160,000 distinct CDR3 sequences, about 94% observed once, and the top ten hold about 0.21%. Sequenced sample: CD8+ T cells from PBMCs. The source is a human donor with multiple sclerosis.

The V gene is TRBV21-1, the J gene TRBJ1-2. TRBV21-1 is an annotated pseudogene. The CDR3 is 13 amino acids. CDR3 sequence (DNA): TGTGCCGGTTCGCGCGGGCCTTTGAATGGCTACACCTTC. This gives the protein CAGSRGPLNGYTF.

This clonotype was picked up one time. The CDR3 protein is CSVEPGLGEKLFF. The CDR3 DNA follows: TGCAGCGTTGAACCGGGATTGGGTGAAAAACTGTTTTTT. The chain has TRBV29-1 and TRBJ1-4, with D uncertain. The germline V gene has CDR1 SQVTM and CDR2 ANQGSEA. The CDR3 sequence is 13 residues long. Trimming cost V 2 bases and J 7 bases, with 11 bases left between them.

Here the CDR3 DNA reads TGCGCCAGCAGCTTGCAAGGACAACGGTCACCCCTCCACTTT. It codes for CASSLQGQRSPLHF. V usage is TRBV5-1 and J usage is TRBJ1-6; maybe TRBD1 (5 bases). CDR1 and CDR2 from the germline V gene are SGHRS and YFSETQ. The CDR3 consists of 14 residues. V was trimmed by 1 base and J by 10 bases, leaving 12 bases between them.

This chain links TRBV12-3 or TRBV12-4 with TRBJ1-2; 7 bases align to TRBD1. With V trimmed by 6 bases and J by 4 bases, 8 bases remained unmatched. This CDR3 has 14 amino acids. The CDR3 loop reads CASRSGDRTYGYTF. CDR3 nucleotide sequence: TGTGCCAGCAGGTCCGGGGACAGAACCTATGGCTACACCTTC.

V is TRBV30 and J is TRBJ2-3, with 9 nucleotides matching TRBD2. V lost 5 bases to trimming and J lost 4 bases; unmatched junction nucleotides: 4. CDR3 length: 13 amino acids. The V gene's germline CDR1 is GTSNPN and CDR2 SVGIG (reference sequence). This CDR3 reads CAWVAGDSDTQYF. In DNA form, the CDR3 reads TGTGCCTGGGTAGCGGGGGACTCAGATACGCAGTATTTT.

This chain uses TRBV20-1 with TRBJ2-7; D not certain. CDR1 DFQATT and CDR2 SNEGSKA come from the germline V gene (reference sequence). V was pared by 0 bases and J by 1 base, with 7 bases between. CDR3 length equals 13 residues. CDR3 DNA sequence: TGCAGTGCTAGAGATGGGTTTTCCTACGAGCAGTACTTC. Translation gives CSARDGFSYEQYF.

V gene TRBV20-1 combines with J gene TRBJ1-2; TRBD1 is a possible D gene (5 bases). This CDR3 is built from 13 residues. V was cut by 6 bases and J by 9 bases, with 20 bases left in between. The germline gives CDR1 DFQATT, CDR2 SNEGSKA (reference sequence). The DNA for the CDR3 is TGCAGTGCCGCTAGAGGGGTAGGGGATAGCTACACCTTC. It is translated as CSAARGVGDSYTF.

The rearrangement uses TRBV27 and TRBJ2-2; D unresolved. The CDR3 sequence is 13 residues long. Germline CDR1 reads MNHEY; CDR2 reads SMNVEV (reference sequence). The germline V and J ends were trimmed by 3 bases and 7 bases, with 9 bases remaining between them. CDR3 bases: TGTGCCAGCAGTTTTGCTAGTGGCGGGGAGCTGTTTTTT. Protein product: CASSFASGGELFF.

This clonotype was detected only once. V and J are TRBV3-1 and TRBJ2-3, with D possibly being TRBD1 (6 bases). V was cut by 4 bases and J by 7 bases, with 24 bases left in between. Germline V lookup: CDR1 LGHDT, CDR2 YNNKEL (reference sequence). The CDR3 sequence is 17 residues long. The CDR3 region is CASSPISGTQEKNTQYF. CDR3 DNA: TGTGCCAGCAGCCCAATATCCGGGACACAAGAAAAGAATACGCAGTATTTT.

V and J are TRBV13 and TRBJ1-1; D call uncertain. The V gene's germline CDR1 is PRHDT and CDR2 FYEKMQ (reference sequence). Between the trimmed V and J ends, which lost 4 bases and 0 bases, there was a span of 3 bases. CDR3 size: 12 residues. The CDR3 DNA sequence: TGTGCCAGCAGCTACGTGAACACTGAAGCTTTCTTT. It specifies CASSYVNTEAFF.

This sequence joins TRBV30 and TRBJ2-1, with unresolved D. The CDR3 loop spans 13 amino acids. V was trimmed by 0 bases and J by 6 bases, leaving 9 bases between them. Germline lookup yields CDR1 GTSNPN and CDR2 SVGIG (reference sequence). Written as DNA, the CDR3 is TGTGCCTGGAGTGTAACCCTCCTCAATGAGCAGTTCTTC. Encoded protein: CAWSVTLLNEQFF.

This chain joins TRBV27 and TRBJ1-6, with D possibly matching TRBD1 (5 bases). The V and J ends lost 5 bases and 15 bases respectively, with 20 bases between them. CDR1 and CDR2 (germline): MNHEY, SMNVEV (reference sequence). The CDR3 has 14 amino acids. This CDR3 is CASSRVGSAGDLHF. The CDR3 coding sequence is TGTGCCAGCAGTCGAGTGGGTTCGGCGGGGGACCTCCACTTT.

The chain is built from TRBV7-2 and TRBJ2-7, with 8 bases fitting TRBD1. V lost 2 bases and J lost 0; bases outside the gene matches: 3. CDR1 and CDR2 (germline): SGHTA, FQGNSA. The CDR3 is 15 residues long. CDR3 nucleotide sequence: TGTGCCAGCAGCTTAACAGGGGGTCGCTCCTACGAGCAGTACTTC. Encoded protein: CASSLTGGRSYEQYF.

The gene calls are TRBV5-6 and TRBJ2-3, with D tentatively TRBD1 (6 bases). Germline CDR1 SGHDT, CDR2 YYEEEE. The CDR3 consists of 14 residues. V was trimmed by 0 bases and J by 3 bases, leaving 8 bases between them. CDR3 residues: CASSLGGRTDTQYF. The CDR3 DNA reads as TGTGCCAGCAGCTTGGGGGGGCGGACAGATACGCAGTATTTT.

The rearrangement uses TRBV24-1 and TRBJ2-3; D is perhaps TRBD2 (6 bases). Looked up from germline, CDR1 is KGHDR and CDR2 is SFDVKD. V was trimmed by 7 bases and J by 5 bases, leaving 18 bases between them. The CDR3 is 15 residues long. CDR3 coding DNA: TGTGCCACCAGCGCGGATGCGGGACCCCGAGATACGCAGTATTTT. Encoded protein: CATSADAGPRDTQYF.

This clonotype was seen more than once but under ten times. The chain has TRBV5-6 and TRBJ2-5; D gene uncertain. The CDR3 contains 16 residues. CDR1 is SGHDT and CDR2 is YYEEEE in the germline V gene. V shed 4 bases and J shed 5 bases, with 21 bases lying between them. Here the CDR3 DNA reads TGTGCCAGCAGCCTCCTTGTACCGTTGATGACTGAGACCCAGTACTTC. Translating gives CASSLLVPLMTETQYF.

The chain is built from TRBV20-1 and TRBJ2-4; D is uncertain. This CDR3 has 15 residues. Looked up from germline, CDR1 is DFQATT and CDR2 is SNEGSKA (reference sequence). Between the trimmed V and J ends, which lost 3 bases and 0 bases, there was a span of 12 bases. The DNA for the CDR3 is TGCAGTGCTAGGTACAGTGAACTAGCCAAAAACATTCAGTACTTC. Translated, it gives CSARYSELAKNIQYF.

In its sample, this clonotype was seen once. The V call is TRBV27, the J call TRBJ2-7, with TRBD2 matching 8 bases. The CDR3 has 13 amino acids. Germline assignment: CDR1 MNHEY and CDR2 SMNVEV (reference sequence). With V trimmed by 7 bases and J by 3 bases, 5 bases remained unmatched. CDR3 residues: CASTAGGGYEQYF. CDR3 nucleotides: TGTGCCAGCACGGCGGGGGGTGGCTACGAGCAGTACTTC.